One T cell receptor (beta chain) is described in this entry. This receptor's antigen is unknown. No base-level quality is on record; no much larger clone is a single base apart. The CDR3, from cysteine to phenylalanine, totals 13 residues. Just CDR3 DNA is preserved here, 39 bases in frame from base 1. Relative to germline, V is 5 bases shorter and J is 9 bases shorter, with 17 bases between their ends. Via the germline V gene (reference sequence), CDR1 is LNHNV and CDR2 YYDKDF. The data originate from a study of shared T cell receptors in the human thymus (dated by TCRdb to about 2021). Study-level background: The study examined how self-reactive, shared T-cell receptor alpha chains are generated in the human thymus.

Libraries were constructed by the immunoSEQ multiplex PCR assay. Held by TCRdb, this immuneACCESS table contains in-frame sequences only and omits some clones. Under half of the omission traces to an unresolved V gene where checked; the cause of the rest is unknown. The sample table contains approximately 760,000 clones; only one count was recorded for approximately 85% of them. The top ten constitute roughly 0.01% of the sample. These data were likewise used in another study, on human thymus T cells. Looking at the second paper: Immunologically healthy infants undergoing open corrective cardiac surgery for congenital heart defects in Finland were used as donors. Thymus tissue was collected as surgical resects that were removed during corrective cardiac surgery. V and J gene segment usage appeared biased in both thymic and peripheral blood repertoires. According to the related research, thymic TCR repertoires were highly overlapping among unrelated individuals. The study used roughly 8 infant thymus samples plus four related peripheral blood samples to characterize TCR alpha and beta repertoires. The infant donors were roughly 7 to 244 days old, and the cohort included more than five males and a couple of females. Thymocytes were freed from the tissue by mechanical means and kept at -70 degrees C as pellets of roughly 8.5-31 million cells. A QIAsymphony instrument was used to extract genomic DNA from frozen cell pellets. The immunoSEQ multiplex PCR assay was used to amplify the TCRB and TCRAD loci from a standardized quantity of quality-controlled genomic DNA. The V(D)J region was spanned by amplicons of a length sufficient to cover the CDR3 and to identify V and J genes. Through the commercial immunoSEQ service, the amplicons were sequenced on an Illumina platform. Primer bias and sequencing errors were corrected as previously described, and TCRAD and TCRB definitions were based on the IMGT database. Analysis of the repertoires was done with immunoSEQ Analyzer 3.0 and VDJTools and included basic statistics, V/J segment usage, diversity estimates, rarefaction and pairwise overlap. Chao1, ChaoE, Efron-Thisted, Shannon and inverse Simpson indices were used to estimate diversity, which was also estimated on datasets down-sampled to the smallest sample. Repertoire overlap was assessed by strict matching of CDR3 nucleotide sequence, V gene and J gene, and clustering was done by Jaccard-based multidimensional scaling. On average, thymus samples gave 650,000 to 1,000,000 unique TCRB clonotypes, whereas blood samples gave about 84,000.

The sequenced material came from thymocytes. The sequence joins TRBV15 to TRBJ2-7; the D gene is perhaps TRBD2, on 5 matching bases. This clonotype originated in a girl under two years old with a congenital heart defect. Donor details come from another sample of the same person, matched by shared clones. The nucleotides are TGTGCCACCAGCCCCGTTCCGGGGTTTGGGCAGTACTTC. This codes for CATSPVPGFGQYF.